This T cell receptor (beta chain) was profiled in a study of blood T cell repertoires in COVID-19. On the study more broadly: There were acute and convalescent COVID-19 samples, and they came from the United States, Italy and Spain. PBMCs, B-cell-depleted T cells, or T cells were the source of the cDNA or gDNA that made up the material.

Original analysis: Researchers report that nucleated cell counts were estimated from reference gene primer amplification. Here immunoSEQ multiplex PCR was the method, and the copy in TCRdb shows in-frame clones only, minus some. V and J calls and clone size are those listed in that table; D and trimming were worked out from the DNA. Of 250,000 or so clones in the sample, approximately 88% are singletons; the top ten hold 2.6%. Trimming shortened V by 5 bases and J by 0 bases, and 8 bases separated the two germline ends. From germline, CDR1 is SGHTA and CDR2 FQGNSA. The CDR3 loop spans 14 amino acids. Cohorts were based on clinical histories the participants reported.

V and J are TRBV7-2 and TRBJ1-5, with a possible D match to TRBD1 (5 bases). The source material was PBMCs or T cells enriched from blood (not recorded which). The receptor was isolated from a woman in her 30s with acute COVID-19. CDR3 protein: CASSIRGSNQPQHF. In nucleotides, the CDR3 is TGTGCCAGCAGCATTAGGGGTAGCAATCAGCCCCAGCATTTT.